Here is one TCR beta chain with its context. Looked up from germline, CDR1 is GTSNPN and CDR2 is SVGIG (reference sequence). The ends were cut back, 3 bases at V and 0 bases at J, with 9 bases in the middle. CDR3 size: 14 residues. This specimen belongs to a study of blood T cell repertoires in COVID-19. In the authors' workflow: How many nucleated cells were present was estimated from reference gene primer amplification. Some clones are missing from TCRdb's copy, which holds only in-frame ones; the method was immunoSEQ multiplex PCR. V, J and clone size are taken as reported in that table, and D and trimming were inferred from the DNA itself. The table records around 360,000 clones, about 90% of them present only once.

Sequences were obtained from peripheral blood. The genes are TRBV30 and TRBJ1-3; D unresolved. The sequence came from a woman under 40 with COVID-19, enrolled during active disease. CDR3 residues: CAWRLRVSGNTIYF. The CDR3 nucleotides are TGTGCCTGGAGATTACGAGTCTCTGGAAACACCATATATTTT.